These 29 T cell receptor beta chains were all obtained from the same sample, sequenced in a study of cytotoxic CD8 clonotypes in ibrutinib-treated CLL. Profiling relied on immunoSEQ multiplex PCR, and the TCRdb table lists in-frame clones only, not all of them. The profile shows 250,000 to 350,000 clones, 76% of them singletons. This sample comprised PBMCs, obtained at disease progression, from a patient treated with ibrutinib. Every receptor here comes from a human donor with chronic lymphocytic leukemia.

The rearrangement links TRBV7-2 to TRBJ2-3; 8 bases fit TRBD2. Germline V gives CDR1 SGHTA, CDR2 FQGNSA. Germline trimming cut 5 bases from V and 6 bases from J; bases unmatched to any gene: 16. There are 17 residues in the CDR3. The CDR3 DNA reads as TGTGCCAGCAGCCCTAGTGGAGGGGTAGCGGGGCCGGATACGCAGTATTTT. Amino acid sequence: CASSPSGGVAGPDTQYF.

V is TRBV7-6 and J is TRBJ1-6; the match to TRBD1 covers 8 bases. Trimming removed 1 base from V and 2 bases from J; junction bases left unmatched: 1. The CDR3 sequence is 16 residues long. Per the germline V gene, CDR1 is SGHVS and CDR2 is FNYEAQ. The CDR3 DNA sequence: TGTGCCAGCAGCTTAGGGGGACAGGCCTATAATTCACCCCTCCACTTT. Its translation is CASSLGGQAYNSPLHF.

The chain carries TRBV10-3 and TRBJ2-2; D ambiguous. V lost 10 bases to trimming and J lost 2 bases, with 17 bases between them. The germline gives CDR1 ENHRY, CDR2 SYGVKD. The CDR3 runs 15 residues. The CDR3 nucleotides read TGTGCCACGGAATCGACCGAAACTAACACCGGGGAGCTGTTTTTT. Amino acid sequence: CATESTETNTGELFF.

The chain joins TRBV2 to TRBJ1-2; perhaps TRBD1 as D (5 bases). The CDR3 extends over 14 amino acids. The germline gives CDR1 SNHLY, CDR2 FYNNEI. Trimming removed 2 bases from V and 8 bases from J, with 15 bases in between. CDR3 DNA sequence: TGTGCCAGCAGTGAATGGGACCCAGAAGAAGGCTACACCTTC. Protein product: CASSEWDPEEGYTF.

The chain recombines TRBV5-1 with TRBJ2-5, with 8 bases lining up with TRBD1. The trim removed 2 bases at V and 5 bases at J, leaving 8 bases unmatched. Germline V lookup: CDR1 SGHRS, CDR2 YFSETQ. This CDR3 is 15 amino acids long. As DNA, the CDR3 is TGCGCCAGCAGCTTAGCAGGGGGCGGCGGGGAGACCCAGTACTTC. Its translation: CASSLAGGGGETQYF.

This CDR3 reads CASSYRGANEKLFF. The CDR3 bases are TGTGCCAGCAGTTACCGGGGGGCCAATGAAAAACTGTTTTTT. The rearrangement uses TRBV6-5 and TRBJ1-4, with D possibly being TRBD1 (6 bases). The CDR3 covers 14 residues. Per the germline V gene, CDR1 is MNHEY and CDR2 is SVGAGI. Trimming took off 2 bases at V and 5 bases at J, with 9 bases between the two ends.

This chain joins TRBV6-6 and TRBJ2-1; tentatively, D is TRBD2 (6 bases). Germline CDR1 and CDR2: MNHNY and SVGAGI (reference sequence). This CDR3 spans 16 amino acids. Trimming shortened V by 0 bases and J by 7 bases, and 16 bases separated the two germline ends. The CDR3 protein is CASSYSDPRERNEQFF. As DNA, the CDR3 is TGTGCCAGCAGTTACTCGGACCCTCGGGAGCGGAATGAGCAGTTCTTC.

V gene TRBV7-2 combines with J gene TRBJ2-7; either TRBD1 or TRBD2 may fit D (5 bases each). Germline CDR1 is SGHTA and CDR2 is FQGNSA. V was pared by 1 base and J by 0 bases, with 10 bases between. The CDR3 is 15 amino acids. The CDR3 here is CASSLVRGNSYEQYF. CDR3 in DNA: TGTGCCAGCAGCTTAGTGAGGGGCAACTCCTACGAGCAGTACTTC.

The CDR3 region is CASSHGEGLYF. CDR3 DNA sequence: TGCGCCAGCAGCCACGGGGAAGGCCTGTACTTC. V and J are TRBV10-1 and TRBJ2-7; a possible D gene is TRBD2 (5 bases). V was trimmed by 6 bases and J by 12 bases, leaving 15 bases between them. Germline CDR1 is WNHNN and CDR2 is SYGVQD (reference sequence). This CDR3 contains 11 residues.

This CDR3 is CASSLTGQPYNEQFF. CDR3 in DNA: TGTGCCAGCAGCCTGACGGGACAACCCTACAATGAGCAGTTCTTC. This sequence joins TRBV7-3 and TRBJ2-1; D might be TRBD1 (6 bases). The CDR3 contains 15 residues. Trimming left V 5 bases short and J 2 bases short, with 13 bases between. Germline V gene data show CDR1 as SGHTA and CDR2 as FQGTGA.

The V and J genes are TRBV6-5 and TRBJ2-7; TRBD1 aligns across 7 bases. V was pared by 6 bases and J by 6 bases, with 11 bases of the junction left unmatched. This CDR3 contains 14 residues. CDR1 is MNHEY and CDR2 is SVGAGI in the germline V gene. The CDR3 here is CASSERGRPSEQYF. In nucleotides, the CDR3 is TGTGCCAGCAGCGAAAGGGGGCGCCCCAGCGAGCAGTACTTC.

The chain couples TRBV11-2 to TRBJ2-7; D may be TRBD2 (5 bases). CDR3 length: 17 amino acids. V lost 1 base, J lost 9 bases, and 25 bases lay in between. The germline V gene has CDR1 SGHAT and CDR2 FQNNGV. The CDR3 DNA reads TGTGCCAGCAGCTTAGTGGCTTTAGCGACCTCCCGAGGAGGGCAGTACTTC. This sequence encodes CASSLVALATSRGGQYF. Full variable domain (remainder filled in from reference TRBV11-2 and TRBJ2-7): EAGVAQSPRYKIIEKRQSVAFWCNPISGHATLYWYQQILGQGPKLLIQFQNNGVVDDSQLPKDRFSAERLKGVDSTLKIQPAKLEDSAVYLCASSLVALATSRGGQYFGPGTRLTVT.

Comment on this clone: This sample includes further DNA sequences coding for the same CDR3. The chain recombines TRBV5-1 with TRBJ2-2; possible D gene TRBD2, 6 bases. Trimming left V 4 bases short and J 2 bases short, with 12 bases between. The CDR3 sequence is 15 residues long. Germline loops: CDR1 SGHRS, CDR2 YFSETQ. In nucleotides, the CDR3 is TGCGCCAGCAGCCTCGGGACTCTAAACACCGGGGAGCTGTTTTTT. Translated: CASSLGTLNTGELFF.

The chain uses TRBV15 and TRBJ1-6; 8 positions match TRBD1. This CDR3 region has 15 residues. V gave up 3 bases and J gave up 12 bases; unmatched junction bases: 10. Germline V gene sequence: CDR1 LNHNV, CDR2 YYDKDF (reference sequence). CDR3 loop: CATSRSTDRAKPLHF. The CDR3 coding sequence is TGTGCCACCAGCAGGTCCACGGACAGGGCTAAACCCCTCCACTTT.

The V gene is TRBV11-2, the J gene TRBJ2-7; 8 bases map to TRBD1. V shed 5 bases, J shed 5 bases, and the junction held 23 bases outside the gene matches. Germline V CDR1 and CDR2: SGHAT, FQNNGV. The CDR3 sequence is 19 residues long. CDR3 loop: CASSHIRRVLGQGPHEQYF. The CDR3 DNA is TGTGCCAGCAGCCATATACGCCGTGTTCTTGGACAGGGCCCCCACGAGCAGTACTTC.

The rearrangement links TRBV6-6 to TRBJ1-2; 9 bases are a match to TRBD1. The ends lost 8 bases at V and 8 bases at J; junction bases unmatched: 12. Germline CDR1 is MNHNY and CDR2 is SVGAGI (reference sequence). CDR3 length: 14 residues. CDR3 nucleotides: TGTGCCAGCGTAGGACAGGGGAGTTCTGGAGGCTACACCTTC. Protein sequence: CASVGQGSSGGYTF.

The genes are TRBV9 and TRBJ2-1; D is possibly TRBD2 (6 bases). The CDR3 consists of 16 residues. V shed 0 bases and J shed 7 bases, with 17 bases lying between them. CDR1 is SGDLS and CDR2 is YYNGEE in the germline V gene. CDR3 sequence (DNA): TGTGCCAGCAGCGTAGGCCCGGCGGGGTGGGCGAATGAGCAGTTCTTC. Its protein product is CASSVGPAGWANEQFF.

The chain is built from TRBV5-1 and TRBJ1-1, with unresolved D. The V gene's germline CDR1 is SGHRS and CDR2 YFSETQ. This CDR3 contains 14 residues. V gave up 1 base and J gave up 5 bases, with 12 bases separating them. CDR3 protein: CASSLLGSGTEAFF. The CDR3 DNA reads TGCGCCAGCAGCTTGCTGGGGTCGGGGACTGAAGCTTTCTTT.

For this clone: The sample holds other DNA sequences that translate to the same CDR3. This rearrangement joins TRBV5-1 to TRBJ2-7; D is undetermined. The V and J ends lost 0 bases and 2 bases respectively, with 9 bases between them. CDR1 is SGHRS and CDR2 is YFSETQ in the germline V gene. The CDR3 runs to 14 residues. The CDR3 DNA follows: TGCGCCAGCAGCTTGGCCGTCAGAACCTACGAGCAGTACTTC. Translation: CASSLAVRTYEQYF. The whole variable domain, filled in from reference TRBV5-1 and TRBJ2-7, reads KAGVTQTPRYLIKTRGQQVTLSCSPISGHRSVSWYQQTPGQGLQFLFEYFSETQRNKGNFPGRFSGRQFSNSRSEMNVSTLELGDSALYLCASSLAVRTYEQYFGPGTRLTVT.

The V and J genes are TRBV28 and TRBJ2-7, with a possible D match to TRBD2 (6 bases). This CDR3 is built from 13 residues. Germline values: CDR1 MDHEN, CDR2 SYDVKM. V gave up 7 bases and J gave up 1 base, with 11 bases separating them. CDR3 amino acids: CASKGTASYEQYF. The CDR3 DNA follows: TGTGCCAGCAAGGGGACTGCTTCCTACGAGCAGTACTTC.

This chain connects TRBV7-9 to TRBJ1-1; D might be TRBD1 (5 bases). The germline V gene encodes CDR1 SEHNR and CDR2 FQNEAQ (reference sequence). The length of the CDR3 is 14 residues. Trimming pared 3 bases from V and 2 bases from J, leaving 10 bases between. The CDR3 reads CASSLKGVNTEAFF. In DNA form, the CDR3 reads TGTGCCAGCAGCTTGAAAGGGGTTAACACTGAAGCTTTCTTT.

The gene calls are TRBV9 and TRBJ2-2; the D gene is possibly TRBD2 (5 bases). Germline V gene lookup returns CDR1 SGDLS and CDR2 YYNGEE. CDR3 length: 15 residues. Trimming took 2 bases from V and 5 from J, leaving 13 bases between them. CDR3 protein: CASSVGGSQTGELFF. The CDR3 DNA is TGTGCCAGCAGCGTTGGTGGGAGTCAAACCGGGGAGCTGTTTTTT.

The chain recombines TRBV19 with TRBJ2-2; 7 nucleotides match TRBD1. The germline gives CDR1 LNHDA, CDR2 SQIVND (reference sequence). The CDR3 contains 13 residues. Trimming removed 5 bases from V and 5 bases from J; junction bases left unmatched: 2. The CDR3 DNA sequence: TGTGCCAGTAGTCCGGGACAGACCGGGGAGCTGTTTTTT. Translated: CASSPGQTGELFF.

CDR3 amino acids: CSVDTSPRGSNYGYTF. As DNA, the CDR3 is TGCAGCGTTGACACCTCGCCCCGAGGGTCTAACTATGGCTACACCTTC. The chain links TRBV29-1 to TRBJ1-2; D not certain. V was cut by 3 bases and J by 0 bases, with 17 bases left in between. Germline V CDR1 and CDR2: SQVTM, ANQGSEA. The CDR3 runs 16 residues.

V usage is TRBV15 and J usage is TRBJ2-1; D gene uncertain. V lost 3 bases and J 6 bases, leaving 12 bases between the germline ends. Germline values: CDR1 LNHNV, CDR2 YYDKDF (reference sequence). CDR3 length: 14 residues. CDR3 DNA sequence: TGTGCCACCAGCAGCCGAAGACTGAGCAATGAGCAGTTCTTC. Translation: CATSSRRLSNEQFF.

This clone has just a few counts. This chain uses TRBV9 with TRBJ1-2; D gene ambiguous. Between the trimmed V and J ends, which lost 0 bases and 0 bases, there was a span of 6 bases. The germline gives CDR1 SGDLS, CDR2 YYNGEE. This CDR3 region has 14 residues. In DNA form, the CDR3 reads TGTGCCAGCAGCGTAGCTACAACTAACTATGGCTACACCTTC. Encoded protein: CASSVATTNYGYTF.

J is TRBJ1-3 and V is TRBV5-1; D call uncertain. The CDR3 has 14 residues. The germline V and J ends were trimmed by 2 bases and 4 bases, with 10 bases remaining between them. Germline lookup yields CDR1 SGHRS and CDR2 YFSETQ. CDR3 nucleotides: TGCGCCAGCAGCTTACGGGGTCCGGGAAACACCATATATTTT. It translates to CASSLRGPGNTIYF.

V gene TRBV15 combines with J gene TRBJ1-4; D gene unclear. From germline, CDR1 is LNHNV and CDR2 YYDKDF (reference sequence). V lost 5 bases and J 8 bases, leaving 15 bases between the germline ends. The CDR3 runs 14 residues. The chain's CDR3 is CATSDREVWEKLFF. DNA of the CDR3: TGTGCCACCAGCGATCGGGAGGTGTGGGAAAAACTGTTTTTT.

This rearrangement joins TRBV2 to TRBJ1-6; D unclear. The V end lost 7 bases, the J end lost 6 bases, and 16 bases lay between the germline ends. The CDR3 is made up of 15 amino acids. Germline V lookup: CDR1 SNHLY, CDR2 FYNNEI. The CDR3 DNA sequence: TGTGCCAGCACTTTTAGCGGAGCCTTTAATTCACCCCTCCACTTT. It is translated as CASTFSGAFNSPLHF.